This TCR beta chain was retrieved from a study of blood T cell repertoires in COVID-19. Study details: COVID-19 samples, acute and convalescent, were from the United States, Italy and Spain. PBMCs, B-cell-depleted T cells, or T cells provided the cDNA or gDNA that made up the material.

Original methodology: The authors estimated nucleated cell counts from reference gene primer amplification. Measured with immunoSEQ multiplex PCR; TCRdb has only the in-frame clones, and not every one. V and J calls and clone size are as listed in that table; D and trimming were resolved from the DNA. The profile shows hundreds of thousands of clones, about nine tenths of them singletons. Germline CDR1 LGHDT, CDR2 YNNKEL (reference sequence). The CDR3 length is 13 residues. Trimming removed 0 bases from V and 9 bases from J, with 9 bases in between. Sequences were obtained from peripheral blood. The TCR was taken from a woman aged 50 to 60 who had recovered from COVID-19. The chain combines TRBV3-1 (or the pseudogene TRBV3-2) with TRBJ1-5, with unresolved D. CDR3 coding DNA: TGTGCCAGCAGCCAAGATGCCCGGTGGCCCCAGCATTTT. Protein: CASSQDARWPQHF.